Presented here are 21 T cell receptor beta chains from one specimen sequenced in a study of T-cell memory formation after mild COVID-19. One entry per CDR3 protein results from TCRdb running MiXCR on the 5' RACE reads. The sample includes roughly 100,000 distinct CDR3 sequences, approximately 17% of them seen just once. The sample consisted of PBMCs or a T cell subset sorted from them (not recorded which). These receptors originate from an adult woman who had mild COVID-19 (a few samples of this study predate the infection). Cell type and time point are not known.

CDR3 nucleotide sequence: TGTGCCAGCAGCTGGGTGACTAGCGGGAGTGCCTACGAGCAGTACTTC. Protein sequence: CASSWVTSGSAYEQYF. The rearrangement links TRBV11-2 to TRBJ2-7, with 12 bases lining up with TRBD2. Germline V gene sequence: CDR1 SGHAT, CDR2 FQNNGV. Trimming took 4 bases from V and 2 from J; bases not matched to a gene: 6. The CDR3 extends over 16 amino acids. Full variable domain (missing parts from reference TRBV11-2 and TRBJ2-7): EAGVAQSPRYKIIEKRQSVAFWCNPISGHATLYWYQQILGQGPKLLIQFQNNGVVDDSQLPKDRFSAERLKGVDSTLKIQPAKLEDSAVYLCASSWVTSGSAYEQYFGPGTRLTVT.

The chain uses TRBV4-1 and TRBJ1-3, with D possibly matching TRBD1 (5 bases). CDR1 is MGHRA, CDR2 YSYEKL, per germline. V lost 7 bases and J 3 bases, leaving 7 bases between the germline ends. CDR3 length: 12 residues. The CDR3 nucleotides are TGCGCCAGCACAGGGCTTGGAAACACCATATATTTT. Amino acids: CASTGLGNTIYF.

The sample holds a few counts of this clonotype. The V gene is TRBV12-3 or TRBV12-4, the J gene TRBJ2-3; tentatively, D is TRBD1 (6 bases). The V and J ends lost 5 bases and 2 bases respectively, with 8 bases between them. The CDR3 covers 13 residues. CDR3 in DNA: TGTGCCAGCAGTGGACAGCTCACAGATACGCAGTATTTT. It codes for CASSGQLTDTQYF.

This sequence joins TRBV12-3 or TRBV12-4 and TRBJ2-1; 9 bases agree with TRBD1. The CDR3 loop spans 14 amino acids. Trimming took 3 bases from V and 6 from J; bases not matched to a gene: 3. The CDR3 bases are TGTGCCAGCAGTTTCGGGACAGGGACCAATGAGCAGTTCTTC. Its protein product is CASSFGTGTNEQFF.

This clonotype was observed a few times. The rearrangement links TRBV19 to TRBJ1-5; possible D gene TRBD1, 6 bases. CDR1 is LNHDA and CDR2 is SQIVND in the germline V gene (reference sequence). V dropped 3 bases and J dropped 7 bases, with 13 bases sitting between them. The CDR3 loop spans 14 amino acids. CDR3 DNA sequence: TGTGCCAGTAGTATTTGGGGGGCGCGACAGCCCCAGCATTTT. Amino acid sequence: CASSIWGARQPQHF.

The chain carries TRBV7-6 and TRBJ2-1; 11 bases fit TRBD2. This CDR3 has 18 amino acids. The V and J ends lost 2 bases and 0 bases, in that order; junction bases with no gene match: 6. The germline V gene has CDR1 SGHVS and CDR2 FNYEAQ. The CDR3 loop is CASSLTSGSVSSYNEQFF. The CDR3 nucleotides read TGTGCCAGCAGCTTAACTAGCGGGAGCGTTAGCTCCTACAATGAGCAGTTCTTC. The full variable domain, its missing parts supplied by reference TRBV7-6 and TRBJ2-1, is GAGVSQSPRYKVTKRGQDVALRCDPISGHVSLYWYRQALGQGPEFLTYFNYEAQQDKSGLPNDRFSAERPEGSISTLTIQRTEQRDSAMYRCASSLTSGSVSSYNEQFFGPGTRLTVL.

This clonotype was found a few times. This CDR3 reads CASSLGQGDYEQYF. CDR3 sequence (DNA): TGTGCCAGCAGCCTCGGACAGGGAGACTACGAGCAGTACTTC. The chain recombines TRBV5-6 with TRBJ2-7, with TRBD1 matching over 8 bases. The junction had 6 bases not matched to a gene; V was cut back by 4 bases and J by 3 bases. Germline CDR1 SGHDT, CDR2 YYEEEE. This CDR3 spans 14 amino acids.

This clonotype has just a few counts. V usage is TRBV5-6 and J usage is TRBJ1-2; 8 bases line up with TRBD1. J lost 7 bases, V lost 3 bases, and 11 bases had no gene match. Germline values: CDR1 SGHDT, CDR2 YYEEEE. CDR3 length: 15 residues. The CDR3 sequence: CASSSVTGDESGYTF. The CDR3 coding sequence is TGTGCCAGCAGCTCAGTGACAGGGGATGAGAGTGGCTACACCTTC.

The rearrangement links TRBV21-1 to TRBJ2-5; TRBD2, the table's D call, was not compared with the DNA. TRBV21-1 is classified as a pseudogene. This CDR3 spans 19 amino acids. DNA for the CDR3: TGTGCCAGCAGCATGACTAGCGGGGGGGCAGGCGGATCCTCGGAGACCCAGTACTTC. Translation gives CASSMTSGGAGGSSETQYF.

The V gene is TRBV2, the J gene TRBJ2-7; D remains unclear. V was clipped by 5 bases and J by 2 bases, with 4 bases between them. The CDR3 is 11 residues long. The V gene's germline CDR1 is SNHLY and CDR2 FYNNEI. The CDR3 nucleotides are TGTGCCAGCAGTCCTACCTACGAGCAGTACTTC. Protein: CASSPTYEQYF.

V is TRBV6-6 and J is TRBJ2-5, with a weak D call TRBD2 (5 bases). From germline, CDR1 is MNHNY and CDR2 SVGAGI (reference sequence). Trimming left V 6 bases short and J 1 base short, with 12 bases between. This CDR3 comprises 14 residues. The CDR3 spells CASRTLEGQETQYF. CDR3 bases: TGTGCCAGCAGGACCCTCGAGGGCCAAGAGACCCAGTACTTC.

This clonotype was counted between two and nine times. This chain joins TRBV6-5 and TRBJ2-5; D possibly matches TRBD1 or TRBD2 (6 bases each). Looked up from germline, CDR1 is MNHEY and CDR2 is SVGAGI. V lost 5 bases and J 5 bases, leaving 9 bases between the germline ends. The CDR3 length is 12 residues. The CDR3 is CASSRGGETQYF. CDR3 in DNA: TGTGCCAGCAGTCGAGGGGGGGAGACCCAGTACTTC.

This clonotype was detected only a few times. The chain is built from TRBV24-1 and TRBJ1-1; D is unclear. The CDR3 totals 14 residues. Germline lookup yields CDR1 KGHDR and CDR2 SFDVKD. The ends were cut back, 3 bases at V and 4 bases at J, with 11 bases in the middle. In DNA form, the CDR3 reads TGTGCCACCAGTGATCCAAGACGGGGCACTGAAGCTTTCTTT. This encodes CATSDPRRGTEAFF.

J is TRBJ1-1 and V is TRBV6-2 or TRBV6-3; D unresolved. The CDR3 length is 12 residues. V gave up 6 bases and J gave up 0 bases, with 5 bases separating them. CDR1 MNHEY and CDR2 SVGEGT come from the germline V gene. The CDR3 spells CASRKMNTEAFF. The CDR3 DNA follows: TGTGCCAGCAGAAAGATGAACACTGAAGCTTTCTTT.

This clonotype was counted a few times. The rearrangement joins TRBV15 to TRBJ1-1; D remains ambiguous. The length of the CDR3 is 15 residues. Germline V lookup: CDR1 LNHNV, CDR2 YYDKDF (reference sequence). V dropped 3 bases and J dropped 0 bases, with 11 bases sitting between them. CDR3 DNA sequence: TGTGCCACCAGCAGCACTAGGAGAATGAACACTGAAGCTTTCTTT. It encodes CATSSTRRMNTEAFF.

This clonotype was detected only a few times. The chain is built from TRBV12-3 or TRBV12-4 and TRBJ2-5; D is ambiguous. Trimming shortened V by 3 bases and J by 5 bases, and 10 bases separated the two germline ends. This CDR3 comprises 13 residues. CDR3 nucleotides: TGTGCCAGCAGTTTTGGGATTTGGGAGACCCAGTACTTC. Its translation is CASSFGIWETQYF.

The chain couples TRBV5-5 to TRBJ2-5; 9 nucleotides line up with TRBD1. Germline-derived CDR1 and CDR2 are SGHKS and YYEKEE (reference sequence). The CDR3 length is 15 residues. The junction had 8 bases not matched to a gene; V was cut back by 3 bases and J by 5 bases. In DNA form, the CDR3 reads TGTGCCAGCAGCTATGGGACAGGGTCTTTGGAGACCCAGTACTTC. Amino acid sequence: CASSYGTGSLETQYF.

This clonotype was seen a few times. V gene TRBV7-2 combines with J gene TRBJ2-4; no clear D. The CDR3 is 18 residues long. The V gene's germline CDR1 is SGHTA and CDR2 FQGNSA. V was shortened by 5 bases and J by 0 bases, with 20 bases between the two germline ends. CDR3 region: CASSPSSVPREAKNIQYF. Here the CDR3 DNA reads TGTGCCAGCAGCCCCAGCAGCGTACCTAGGGAAGCCAAAAACATTCAGTACTTC.

This clonotype was counted a few times. This sequence joins TRBV12-3 or TRBV12-4 and TRBJ1-1, with D perhaps matching TRBD1 (6 bases). This CDR3 contains 14 residues. V lost 8 bases, J lost 5 bases, and 18 bases lay in between. The DNA of the CDR3 is TGTGCCAGCGGAGAGTTGGGGAGGGGGACTGAAGCTTTCTTT. It specifies CASGELGRGTEAFF.

This clonotype has more than one count but fewer than ten. The chain uses TRBV4-1 and TRBJ2-5; TRBD2 matches at 10 bases. This CDR3 region has 16 residues. CDR1 is MGHRA, CDR2 YSYEKL, per germline. Trimming took 1 base from V and 4 from J; bases not matched to a gene: 6. The CDR3 nucleotides are TGCGCCAGCAGCCAAGTTAGCGGGGGGATCGGAGAGACCCAGTACTTC. Its protein product is CASSQVSGGIGETQYF.

The rearrangement uses TRBV7-2 and TRBJ2-3, with D unresolved. The CDR3 runs to 15 residues. Germline V gives CDR1 SGHTA, CDR2 FQGNSA. V was pared by 5 bases and J by 2 bases, with 14 bases between. CDR3 in DNA: TGTGCCAGCAGCCCCCACCTGCAGTTCACAGATACGCAGTATTTT. Protein sequence: CASSPHLQFTDTQYF.